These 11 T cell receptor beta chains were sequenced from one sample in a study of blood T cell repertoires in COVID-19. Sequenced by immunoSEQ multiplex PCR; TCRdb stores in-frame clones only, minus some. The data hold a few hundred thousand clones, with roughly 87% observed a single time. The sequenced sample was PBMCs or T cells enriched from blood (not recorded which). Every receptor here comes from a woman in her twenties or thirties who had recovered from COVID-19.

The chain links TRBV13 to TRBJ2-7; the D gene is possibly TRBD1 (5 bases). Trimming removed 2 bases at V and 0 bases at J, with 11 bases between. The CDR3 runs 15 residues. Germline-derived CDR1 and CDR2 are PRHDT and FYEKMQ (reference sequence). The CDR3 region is CASSLRGELSYEQYF. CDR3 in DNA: TGTGCCAGCAGCTTAAGGGGCGAACTCTCCTACGAGCAGTACTTC. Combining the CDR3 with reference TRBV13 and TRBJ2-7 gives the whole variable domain AAGVIQSPRHLIKEKRETATLKCYPIPRHDTVYWYQQGPGQDPQFLISFYEKMQSDKGSIPDRFSAQQFSDYHSELNMSSLELGDSALYFCASSLRGELSYEQYFGPGTRLTVT.

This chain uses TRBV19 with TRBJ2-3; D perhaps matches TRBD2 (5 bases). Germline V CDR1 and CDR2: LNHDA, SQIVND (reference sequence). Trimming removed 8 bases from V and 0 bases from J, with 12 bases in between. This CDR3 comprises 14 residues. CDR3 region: CASAPGWSTDTQYF. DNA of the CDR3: TGTGCCAGTGCCCCGGGGTGGAGCACAGATACGCAGTATTTT. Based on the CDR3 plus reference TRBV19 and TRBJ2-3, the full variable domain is DGGITQSPKYLFRKEGQNVTLSCEQNLNHDAMYWYRQDPGQGLRLIYYSQIVNDFQKGDIAEGYSVSREKKESFPLTVTSAQKNPTAFYLCASAPGWSTDTQYFGPGTRLTVL.

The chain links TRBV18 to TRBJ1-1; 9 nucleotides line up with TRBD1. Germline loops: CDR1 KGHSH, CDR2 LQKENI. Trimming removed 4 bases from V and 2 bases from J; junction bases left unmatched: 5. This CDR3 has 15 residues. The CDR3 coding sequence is TGTGCCAGCTCACTGGGACAGGGCGGTAACACTGAAGCTTTCTTT. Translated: CASSLGQGGNTEAFF.

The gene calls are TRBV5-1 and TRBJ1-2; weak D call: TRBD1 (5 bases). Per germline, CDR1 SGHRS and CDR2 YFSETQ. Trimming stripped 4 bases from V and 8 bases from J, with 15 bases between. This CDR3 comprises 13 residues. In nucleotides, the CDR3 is TGCGCCAGCAGCGCGGGGACCACCGTGGGCTACACCTTC. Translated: CASSAGTTVGYTF.

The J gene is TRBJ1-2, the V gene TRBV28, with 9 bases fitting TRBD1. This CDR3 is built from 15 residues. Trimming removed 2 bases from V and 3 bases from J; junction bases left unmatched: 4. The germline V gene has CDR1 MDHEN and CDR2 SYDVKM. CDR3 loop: CASSLTGTGYYGYTF. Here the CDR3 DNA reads TGTGCCAGCAGTTTAACCGGGACAGGGTACTATGGCTACACCTTC.

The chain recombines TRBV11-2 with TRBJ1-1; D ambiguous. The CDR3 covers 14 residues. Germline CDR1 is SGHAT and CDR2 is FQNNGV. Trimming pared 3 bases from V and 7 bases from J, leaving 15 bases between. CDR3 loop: CASSFGSQAYEAFF. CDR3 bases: TGTGCCAGCAGCTTTGGCTCTCAGGCCTATGAAGCTTTCTTT.

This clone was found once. CDR3 in amino acids: CASSGKRGDNEQFF. The CDR3 nucleotides are TGCGCCAGCAGTGGAAAGCGGGGGGACAATGAGCAGTTCTTC. The V call is TRBV10-1, the J call TRBJ2-1; 9 bases fit TRBD2. CDR1 and CDR2 from the germline V gene are WNHNN and SYGVQD (reference sequence). Germline trimming cut 4 bases from V and 5 bases from J; bases unmatched to any gene: 3. The CDR3 runs 14 residues.

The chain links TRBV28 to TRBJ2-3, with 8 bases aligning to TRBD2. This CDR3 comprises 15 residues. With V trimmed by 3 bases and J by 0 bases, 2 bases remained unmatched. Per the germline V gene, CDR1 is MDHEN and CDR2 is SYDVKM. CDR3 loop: CASSLTSASTDTQYF. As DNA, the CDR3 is TGTGCCAGCAGTTTGACTAGCGCTAGCACAGATACGCAGTATTTT.

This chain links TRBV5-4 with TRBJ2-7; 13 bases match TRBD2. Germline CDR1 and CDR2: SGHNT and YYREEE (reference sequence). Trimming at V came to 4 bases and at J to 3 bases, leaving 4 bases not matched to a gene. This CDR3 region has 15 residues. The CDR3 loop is CASSRGTSGVYEQYF. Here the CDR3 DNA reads TGTGCCAGCAGCCGGGGGACTAGCGGGGTCTACGAGCAGTACTTC.

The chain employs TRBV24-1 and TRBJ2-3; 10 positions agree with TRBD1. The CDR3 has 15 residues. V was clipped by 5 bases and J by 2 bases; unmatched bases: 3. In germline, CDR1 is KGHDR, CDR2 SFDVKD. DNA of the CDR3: TGTGCCACCAGTGGACAGGGGGCCCCCACAGATACGCAGTATTTT. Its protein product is CATSGQGAPTDTQYF.

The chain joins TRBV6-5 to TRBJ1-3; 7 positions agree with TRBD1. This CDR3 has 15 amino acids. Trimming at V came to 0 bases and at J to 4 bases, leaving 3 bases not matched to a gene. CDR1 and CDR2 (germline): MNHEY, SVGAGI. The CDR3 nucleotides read TGTGCCAGCAGTTACTCTGTGACAGGGGGAAACACCATATATTTT. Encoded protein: CASSYSVTGGNTIYF.